What follows are 32 T cell receptor beta chains derived from one specimen sequenced in a study of shared clonotypes between healthy human individuals. Measured with immunoSEQ multiplex PCR; TCRdb has only the in-frame clones, and not every one. The repertoire holds 550,000 to 850,000 clones, roughly 70% seen once, with approximately 1.8% in the top ten. Specimen: memory CD4+ T cells sorted from blood. Subset reported: CD45RA-negative fraction. The receptors here all came from a young woman in good health.

The J gene is TRBJ2-1, the V gene TRBV2; D might be TRBD2 (6 bases). The germline V and J ends were trimmed by 5 bases and 8 bases, with 16 bases remaining between them. This CDR3 has 14 amino acids. Per the germline V gene, CDR1 is SNHLY and CDR2 is FYNNEI. Written as DNA, the CDR3 is TGTGCCAGCAGTTCCCAGCTTCCTAGCGATGAGCAGTTCTTC. Translation gives CASSSQLPSDEQFF.

The chain carries TRBV7-8 and TRBJ2-5; D not resolved. Germline loops: CDR1 SGHVS, CDR2 FQNEAQ. Trimming took off 5 bases at V and 6 bases at J, with 10 bases between the two ends. There are 12 residues in the CDR3. CDR3 sequence (DNA): TGTGCCAGCAGCCAGGAGAGGAAGACCCAGTACTTC. Translating gives CASSQERKTQYF.

In this sample, this clone turned up once. V is TRBV11-3 and J is TRBJ2-2; 8 bases line up with TRBD2. Germline lookup yields CDR1 SGHNT and CDR2 YENEEA. The CDR3 is made up of 14 amino acids. Trimming removed 3 bases from V and 5 bases from J; junction bases left unmatched: 2. The CDR3 DNA reads TGTGCCAGCAGCTTGGGACTAGGTACCGGGGAGCTGTTTTTT. Translation: CASSLGLGTGELFF.

The chain links TRBV6-6 to TRBJ2-1; D is unresolved. This CDR3 region has 14 residues. V lost 6 bases, J lost 0 bases, and 9 bases lay in between. Per germline, CDR1 MNHNY and CDR2 SVGAGI (reference sequence). The CDR3 nucleotides are TGTGCCAGCAGAGAGCTTACCTCCTACAATGAGCAGTTCTTC. As protein: CASRELTSYNEQFF.

The V call is TRBV28, the J call TRBJ1-2; D remains ambiguous. CDR3 length: 16 residues. Trimming removed 2 bases at V and 0 bases at J, with 13 bases between. Germline values: CDR1 MDHEN, CDR2 SYDVKM. The CDR3 reads CASSLPPWAANYGYTF. As DNA, the CDR3 is TGTGCCAGCAGTTTACCCCCTTGGGCCGCTAACTATGGCTACACCTTC.

This clone was recorded only once. The chain has TRBV7-2 and TRBJ2-5; 8 bases fit TRBD2. The CDR3 runs 14 residues. With 3 bases clipped from V and 2 bases from J, the junction kept 2 bases outside the gene matches. Germline CDR1 and CDR2: SGHTA and FQGNSA. Here the CDR3 reads CASSFPGGQETQYF. The CDR3 coding sequence is TGTGCCAGCAGCTTTCCGGGAGGGCAAGAGACCCAGTACTTC.

The rearrangement links TRBV5-1 to TRBJ2-7; TRBD1 matches at 7 bases. With V trimmed by 0 bases and J by 1 base, 13 bases remained unmatched. The CDR3 runs 18 residues. The germline gives CDR1 SGHRS, CDR2 YFSETQ. Here the CDR3 reads CASSLGQGIKFASYEQYF. In DNA, the CDR3 is TGCGCCAGCAGCTTGGGACAGGGAATAAAGTTCGCATCCTACGAGCAGTACTTC.

This chain links TRBV19 with TRBJ2-6; 8 nucleotides agree with TRBD1. J gave up 2 bases and V 7 bases, and 7 bases lay outside the gene matches. Germline CDR1 is LNHDA and CDR2 is SQIVND (reference sequence). This CDR3 region has 16 residues. The CDR3 DNA follows: TGTGCCAGTATGGGGACAGGCCTACCTGGGGCCAACGTCCTGACTTTC. Its translation is CASMGTGLPGANVLTF.

The CDR3 sequence is CSVVKTTDTQYF. The CDR3 DNA reads as TGCAGCGTTGTGAAGACCACAGATACGCAGTATTTT. The chain joins TRBV29-1 to TRBJ2-3; D remains unclear. The germline V and J ends were trimmed by 4 bases and 2 bases, with 7 bases remaining between them. This CDR3 is 12 amino acids long. The V gene's germline CDR1 is SQVTM and CDR2 ANQGSEA.

The chain carries TRBV27 and TRBJ2-5, with 7 bases lining up with TRBD1. The end of the DNA aligns better with TRBJ2-7, so the J call may be wrong. The CDR3 is made up of 14 amino acids. Germline loops: CDR1 MNHEY, CDR2 SMNVEV (reference sequence). The CDR3 bases are TGTGCCAGCAGTTTAACCGGGACAGCCTACGAGCAGTACTTC. It is translated as CASSLTGTAYEQYF.

The CDR3 protein is CASSLVIRTGGRTDTQYF. Written as DNA, the CDR3 is TGTGCCAGCAGCTTAGTTATTCGGACAGGGGGTAGGACAGATACGCAGTATTTT. This chain uses TRBV7-7 with TRBJ2-3, with TRBD1 matching over 10 bases. J was trimmed by 3 bases and V by 1 base; bases with no gene match: 10. Germline V CDR1 and CDR2: SSHAT, FNYEAQ (reference sequence). This CDR3 spans 18 amino acids.

The chain couples TRBV19 to TRBJ2-3; 13 nucleotides align to TRBD2. Germline assignment: CDR1 LNHDA and CDR2 SQIVND (reference sequence). Germline trimming cut 4 bases from V and 5 bases from J; bases unmatched to any gene: 3. The CDR3 runs 15 residues. The CDR3 loop is CASSKLAGGLDTQYF. The CDR3 DNA reads TGTGCCAGTAGTAAACTAGCGGGAGGGTTAGATACGCAGTATTTT.

The chain uses TRBV9 and TRBJ2-4, with 9 bases aligning to TRBD2. Germline values: CDR1 SGDLS, CDR2 YYNGEE. The V and J ends lost 0 bases and 1 base, in that order; junction bases with no gene match: 17. The CDR3 has 21 residues. CDR3 in amino acids: CASSVGITAGLAGMAKNIQYF. As DNA, the CDR3 is TGTGCCAGCAGCGTAGGAATTACGGCGGGGCTAGCGGGAATGGCCAAAAACATTCAGTACTTC. Complete variable domain (other parts from reference TRBV9 and TRBJ2-4): DSGVTQTPKHLITATGQRVTLRCSPRSGDLSVYWYQQSLDQGLQFLIQYYNGEERAKGNILERFSAQQFPDLHSELNLSSLELGDSALYFCASSVGITAGLAGMAKNIQYFGAGTRLSVL.

The CDR3 is CSAYSTYEQYF. The DNA for the CDR3 is TGCAGCGCATATTCGACCTACGAGCAGTACTTC. J is TRBJ2-7 and V is TRBV29-1, with D uncertain. The germline V gene encodes CDR1 SQVTM and CDR2 ANQGSEA. V was trimmed by 7 bases and J by 2 bases, leaving 9 bases between them. The CDR3 is 11 amino acids.

The chain employs TRBV30 and TRBJ1-5; D is unclear. Trimming shortened V by 2 bases and J by 3 bases, and 8 bases separated the two germline ends. This CDR3 spans 13 amino acids. Germline V gene lookup returns CDR1 GTSNPN and CDR2 SVGIG (reference sequence). CDR3 nucleotide sequence: TGTGCCTGGAGTACCCGCCACAATCAGCCCCAGCATTTT. Translation: CAWSTRHNQPQHF.

The chain carries TRBV5-4 and TRBJ2-1, with 13 bases lining up with TRBD2. Trimming removed 4 bases from V and 6 bases from J; junction bases left unmatched: 7. CDR3 length equals 16 residues. Germline loops: CDR1 SGHNT, CDR2 YYREEE (reference sequence). CDR3 in DNA: TGTGCCAGCAGCACACGGACTAGCGGGGGTACCAATGAGCAGTTCTTC. Translated, it gives CASSTRTSGGTNEQFF.

Note on this clone: This sample also contains other DNA sequences that code for the same CDR3. This rearrangement joins TRBV6-5 to TRBJ1-3; D is unclear. Germline CDR1 and CDR2: MNHEY and SVGAGI. With 7 bases removed from V and 0 bases from J, the gap between germline ends came to 4 bases. The length of the CDR3 is 12 residues. The CDR3 loop is CASTSSGNTIYF. In DNA, the CDR3 is TGTGCCAGCACGAGCTCTGGAAACACCATATATTTT.

The count of this clone is one. The rearrangement links TRBV7-8 to TRBJ2-3; possibly TRBD1 for D (5 bases). The CDR3 covers 16 residues. Germline assignment: CDR1 SGHVS and CDR2 FQNEAQ. Trimming took off 3 bases at V and 4 bases at J, with 17 bases between the two ends. Written as DNA, the CDR3 is TGTGCCAGCAGCTTTTTCGGTGGGGCGATCGCAGATACGCAGTATTTT. Its translation is CASSFFGGAIADTQYF.

The chain couples TRBV19 to TRBJ2-2; D ambiguous. V gave up 7 bases and J gave up 1 base, with 7 bases separating them. Looked up from germline, CDR1 is LNHDA and CDR2 is SQIVND (reference sequence). The length of the CDR3 is 13 residues. CDR3 amino acids: CASNGQNTGELFF. The CDR3 nucleotides read TGTGCCAGTAACGGGCAGAACACCGGGGAGCTGTTTTTT.

The chain joins TRBV7-8 to TRBJ2-3; D ambiguous. This CDR3 has 12 residues. V was cut by 1 base and J by 7 bases, with 6 bases left in between. Germline CDR1 reads SGHVS; CDR2 reads FQNEAQ. The CDR3 nucleotides read TGTGCCAGCAGCTTAGAGCGATATACGCAGTATTTT. Protein product: CASSLERYTQYF.

CDR3 amino acids: CASSLFNRVDTEAFF. CDR3 in DNA: TGTGCCAGCAGTTTGTTTAACAGGGTTGACACTGAAGCTTTCTTT. The chain uses TRBV27 and TRBJ1-1; possible D gene TRBD1, 6 bases. The CDR3 is 15 residues long. Germline V CDR1 and CDR2: MNHEY, SMNVEV (reference sequence). V was cut by 3 bases and J by 3 bases, with 14 bases left in between.

The V call is TRBV5-1, the J call TRBJ2-1; the D gene is possibly TRBD1 (5 bases). The germline V gene has CDR1 SGHRS and CDR2 YFSETQ. V was trimmed by 0 bases and J by 4 bases, leaving 8 bases between them. CDR3 length: 14 amino acids. The CDR3 sequence: CASSLVGPYNEQFF. The CDR3 region has the DNA TGCGCCAGCAGCTTGGTGGGGCCTTACAATGAGCAGTTCTTC.

The V gene is TRBV28, the J gene TRBJ2-3, with 11 bases fitting TRBD2. CDR1 is MDHEN and CDR2 is SYDVKM in the germline V gene. V trimming: 2 bases; J trimming: 1 base; junction bases outside the gene matches: 2. This CDR3 contains 16 residues. The CDR3 here is CASSLELAGGTDTQYF. The DNA of the CDR3 is TGTGCCAGCAGTTTAGAACTAGCGGGAGGCACAGATACGCAGTATTTT.

V usage is TRBV18 and J usage is TRBJ1-5; TRBD1 agrees at 7 bases. The CDR3 covers 14 residues. Germline V gives CDR1 KGHSH, CDR2 LQKENI. With V trimmed by 6 bases and J by 6 bases, 8 bases remained unmatched. The CDR3 nucleotides are TGTGCCAGCTCTCTAACAGGGGTCGCTCAGCCCCAGCATTTT. This gives the protein CASSLTGVAQPQHF. The whole variable domain, remainder taken from reference TRBV18 and TRBJ1-5, is NAGVMQNPRHLVRRRGQEARLRCSPMKGHSHVYWYRQLPEEGLKFMVYLQKENIIDESGMPKERFSAEFPKEGPSILRIQQVVRGDSAAYFCASSLTGVAQPQHFGDGTRLSIL.

V gene TRBV2 combines with J gene TRBJ2-5, with 8 bases identical to TRBD1. Germline V gene sequence: CDR1 SNHLY, CDR2 FYNNEI. The trim removed 6 bases at V and 5 bases at J, leaving 8 bases unmatched. The length of the CDR3 is 14 residues. CDR3 amino acids: CASRAGQGWETQYF. The CDR3 nucleotides read TGTGCCAGCAGGGCCGGACAGGGCTGGGAGACCCAGTACTTC.

The chain links TRBV28 to TRBJ2-5; TRBD1 agrees at 8 bases. With V trimmed by 6 bases and J by 4 bases, 13 bases remained unmatched. The CDR3 length is 16 residues. Germline-derived CDR1 and CDR2 are MDHEN and SYDVKM. CDR3 in amino acids: CASRSTGQGARETQYF. The CDR3 nucleotides read TGTGCCAGCAGAAGCACCGGACAGGGAGCCCGAGAGACCCAGTACTTC.

This clone was detected a few times. This sample includes further DNA sequences coding for the same CDR3. The chain carries TRBV7-9 and TRBJ2-5; D ambiguous. The germline CDR1 and CDR2 sequences are SEHNR and FQNEAQ (reference sequence). The CDR3 loop spans 11 amino acids. V lost 2 bases and J 5 bases, leaving 3 bases between the germline ends. DNA of the CDR3: TGTGCCAGCAGCTTAACGGAGACCCAGTACTTC. It encodes CASSLTETQYF.

As concerns this clone: At the DNA level, this CDR3 is encoded by other sequences in the same sample as well. The chain carries TRBV5-1 and TRBJ2-3; the D is unclear. The V end was cut by 0 bases, the J end by 5 bases, with 4 bases between. This CDR3 is built from 12 residues. Germline V gene lookup returns CDR1 SGHRS and CDR2 YFSETQ. The CDR3 sequence is CASSLDRDTQYF. CDR3 bases: TGCGCCAGCAGCTTGGATAGAGATACGCAGTATTTT.

This clone was recorded at least ten times. The chain has TRBV6-1 and TRBJ2-1; TRBD1 might be the D (6 bases). CDR3 length: 15 residues. Trimming left V 6 bases short and J 5 bases short, with 17 bases between. Germline V gene sequence: CDR1 MNHNS, CDR2 SASEGT. As DNA, the CDR3 is TGTGCCAGCAGGGCCGGGATCGAGGGGGACAATGAGCAGTTCTTC. Translation gives CASRAGIEGDNEQFF.

The chain uses TRBV28 and TRBJ2-3, with D perhaps TRBD1 or TRBD2 (5 bases each). Trimming pared 4 bases from V and 5 bases from J, leaving 19 bases between. Germline V gives CDR1 MDHEN, CDR2 SYDVKM. The CDR3 consists of 16 residues. CDR3: CASSSILGWGRDTQYF. The CDR3 DNA is TGTGCCAGCAGTTCTATTTTGGGTTGGGGGAGAGATACGCAGTATTTT. The full variable domain, rest sourced from reference TRBV28 and TRBJ2-3, is DVKVTQSSRYLVKRTGEKVFLECVQDMDHENMFWYRQDPGLGLRLIYFSYDVKMKEKGDIPEGYSVSREKKERFSLILESASTNQTSMYLCASSSILGWGRDTQYFGPGTRLTVL.

This clone was recorded many times. V gene TRBV19 combines with J gene TRBJ1-5, with TRBD1 matching 7 bases. The CDR3 totals 16 residues. Germline loops: CDR1 LNHDA, CDR2 SQIVND (reference sequence). The J segment lost 3 bases and the V segment lost 3 bases, leaving 8 bases of the junction unmatched. The CDR3 loop is CASSMAGTALNQPQHF. The CDR3 bases are TGTGCCAGTAGTATGGCCGGGACAGCGCTCAATCAGCCCCAGCATTTT.

A word on this clone: A single base is all that separates this from a far larger clone, so a read error is likely. This chain joins TRBV7-8 and TRBJ1-2; D perhaps matches TRBD1 (6 bases). V was cut by 5 bases and J by 2 bases, with 9 bases left in between. The CDR3 runs to 13 residues. Germline V CDR1 and CDR2: SGHVS, FQNEAQ. CDR3 loop: CASSPDRNYGYTF. CDR3 nucleotides: TGTGCCAGCAGCCCGGACAGAAACTATGGCTACACCTTC.